These 16 T cell receptor beta chains share one sample of origin, sequenced in a study of blood T cell repertoires in COVID-19. This table comes from immunoSEQ multiplex PCR, and its TCRdb copy is limited to in-frame clones, with some not included. Here the sample spans 350,000 to 500,000 clones, about 90% being singletons. Material for sequencing was peripheral blood. The receptors derive from a man between 18 and 35 years old with COVID-19, enrolled during active disease.

The chain uses TRBV7-9 and TRBJ1-1; 9 bases match TRBD1. CDR1 SEHNR and CDR2 FQNEAQ come from the germline V gene (reference sequence). V trimming: 2 bases; J trimming: 6 bases; junction bases outside the gene matches: 4. This CDR3 contains 14 residues. The CDR3 DNA reads as TGTGCCAGCAGCTTAATACAGGGGGCACCTGAAGCTTTCTTT. It is translated as CASSLIQGAPEAFF.

The chain has TRBV14 and TRBJ2-5, with 7 bases identical to TRBD1. Germline V CDR1 and CDR2: SGHDN, FVKESK. The CDR3 runs to 15 residues. V was pared by 3 bases and J by 1 base, with 5 bases of the junction left unmatched. CDR3 DNA sequence: TGTGCCAGCAGCCACGGACAGGTGTTCCAAGAGACCCAGTACTTC. Its protein product is CASSHGQVFQETQYF.

This sequence joins TRBV18 and TRBJ2-1, with D tentatively TRBD2 (5 bases). The V end was cut by 3 bases, the J end by 1 base, with 10 bases between. This CDR3 is 15 amino acids long. CDR1 KGHSH and CDR2 LQKENI come from the germline V gene. The CDR3 loop reads CASSPAGVSYNEQFF. The DNA for the CDR3 is TGTGCCAGCTCACCTGCCGGGGTATCCTACAATGAGCAGTTCTTC.

This rearrangement joins TRBV5-1 to TRBJ1-2; TRBD1 matches 10 bases. Germline-derived CDR1 and CDR2 are SGHRS and YFSETQ. The length of the CDR3 is 14 residues. V dropped 3 bases and J dropped 4; count of bases not matched to a gene: 3. The CDR3 protein is CASSYGQGGYGYTF. In nucleotides, the CDR3 is TGCGCCAGCAGCTATGGACAGGGGGGCTATGGCTACACCTTC.

The chain employs TRBV7-8 and TRBJ2-5, with D perhaps TRBD1 (7 bases). Germline values: CDR1 SGHVS, CDR2 FQNEAQ. Trimming took 5 bases from V and 5 from J, leaving 18 bases between them. The CDR3 runs 15 residues. CDR3 sequence (DNA): TGTGCCAGCAGCCCCCAGGGGGGCAGAGGGGAGACCCAGTACTTC. Encoded protein: CASSPQGGRGETQYF.

V and J are TRBV6-6 and TRBJ2-2, with D possibly being TRBD1 (6 bases). The V gene's germline CDR1 is MNHNY and CDR2 SVGAGI (reference sequence). The CDR3 runs to 15 residues. V was shortened by 8 bases and J by 4 bases, with 17 bases between the two germline ends. The CDR3 protein is CASALAGDPTGELFF. CDR3 nucleotide sequence: TGTGCCAGCGCCTTGGCAGGGGACCCCACCGGGGAGCTGTTTTTT.

V gene TRBV19 combines with J gene TRBJ1-4; possible D gene TRBD1, 6 bases. The CDR3 length is 13 residues. The V end was cut by 0 bases, the J end by 7 bases, with 6 bases between. The germline gives CDR1 LNHDA, CDR2 SQIVND (reference sequence). DNA for the CDR3: TGTGCCAGTAGTATAGACAGGGGTGAAAAACTGTTTTTT. This codes for CASSIDRGEKLFF.

This chain links TRBV24-1 with TRBJ2-5, with 9 bases matching TRBD2. There are 15 residues in the CDR3. Trimming removed 6 bases from V and 2 bases from J; junction bases left unmatched: 6. Germline CDR1 reads KGHDR; CDR2 reads SFDVKD. In nucleotides, the CDR3 is TGTGCCACCAGTTCCGCGACTAGCGGACAAGAGACCCAGTACTTC. This gives the protein CATSSATSGQETQYF.

This rearrangement joins TRBV6-2 or TRBV6-3 to TRBJ2-7; 8 nucleotides align to TRBD1. CDR1 and CDR2 (germline): MNHEY, SVGEGT. The CDR3 spans 15 residues. The V and J ends lost 5 bases and 3 bases, in that order; junction bases with no gene match: 9. CDR3 loop: CASSDAPGQGYEQYF. CDR3 nucleotide sequence: TGTGCCAGCAGTGACGCCCCTGGACAGGGCTACGAGCAGTACTTC.

V is TRBV18 and J is TRBJ1-3, with D possibly being TRBD1 (5 bases). The CDR3 covers 15 residues. Germline CDR1 KGHSH, CDR2 LQKENI. The V end was cut by 2 bases, the J end by 2 bases, with 10 bases between. The CDR3 sequence: CASSPGAIPGNTIYF. CDR3 nucleotides: TGTGCCAGCTCACCAGGGGCGATTCCTGGAAACACCATATATTTT.

The V and J genes are TRBV15 and TRBJ2-1, with 16 positions matching TRBD2. The CDR3 is made up of 18 amino acids. CDR1 and CDR2 from the germline V gene are LNHNV and YYDKDF (reference sequence). V trimming: 0 bases; J trimming: 7 bases; junction bases outside the gene matches: 6. The CDR3 loop is CATSRDGTSGRAWNEQFF. CDR3 nucleotide sequence: TGTGCCACCAGCAGAGACGGGACTAGCGGGAGGGCCTGGAATGAGCAGTTCTTC.

The V and J genes are TRBV18 and TRBJ2-7, with D tentatively TRBD1 (6 bases). This CDR3 is 15 amino acids long. Deletions cut 2 bases from V and 2 bases from J, with 13 bases between. The V gene's germline CDR1 is KGHSH and CDR2 LQKENI. The CDR3 DNA is TGTGCCAGCTCACCATCCCAGGACAGCACCTACGAGCAGTACTTC. It translates to CASSPSQDSTYEQYF.

This chain joins TRBV15 and TRBJ1-4; 8 bases line up with TRBD1. With V trimmed by 1 base and J by 2 bases, 6 bases remained unmatched. The CDR3 has 17 residues. Germline lookup yields CDR1 LNHNV and CDR2 YYDKDF (reference sequence). CDR3 DNA sequence: TGTGCCACCAGCAGAGGGCAGGGGGCAGTCACTAATGAAAAACTGTTTTTT. Translating it yields CATSRGQGAVTNEKLFF.

The rearrangement joins TRBV6-2 or TRBV6-3 to TRBJ2-3; D is uncertain. The ends were cut back, 5 bases at V and 0 bases at J, with 6 bases in the middle. The CDR3 is 13 amino acids. Germline CDR1 MNHEY, CDR2 SVGEGT. CDR3 DNA sequence: TGTGCCAGCAGTGCCGGTAGCACAGATACGCAGTATTTT. Translating it yields CASSAGSTDTQYF.

The rearrangement uses TRBV6-5 and TRBJ2-1, with 10 nucleotides matching TRBD2. This CDR3 is 15 amino acids long. Germline V gives CDR1 MNHEY, CDR2 SVGAGI. V dropped 7 bases and J dropped 9; count of bases not matched to a gene: 12. CDR3 DNA: TGTGCCAGCACTTCTCGGACGTCTAGCGGGGGTGAGCAGTTCTTC. Amino acids: CASTSRTSSGGEQFF.

The V call is TRBV21-1, the J call TRBJ1-1; TRBD1, the table's D call, lacks a check against the DNA. TRBV21-1 corresponds to a pseudogene. CDR3 length equals 16 residues. CDR3 bases: TGTGCCAGCAGCAGCAGACAGGGGTCAATGAACACTGAAGCTTTCTTT. As protein: CASSSRQGSMNTEAFF.